This T cell receptor (beta chain) comes out of a study of cytotoxic CD8 clonotypes in ibrutinib-treated CLL. Study overall: Patient counts were roughly 10 relapsed/refractory, some 16 treatment-naive and some 17 IGHV unmutated.

J was trimmed by 4 bases and V by 5 bases; bases with no gene match: 5. The germline V gene encodes CDR1 LNHDA and CDR2 SQIVND (reference sequence). This CDR3 contains 14 residues. Produced via immunoSEQ multiplex PCR; TCRdb's table is partial and in-frame only. The sample consists of about 56,000 clones, approximately 52% of them appearing once. The sample here was PBMCs, taken after 24 months of ibrutinib treatment. The source of this sequence is a human donor with chronic lymphocytic leukemia. V gene TRBV19 combines with J gene TRBJ2-3; 8 bases agree with TRBD2. CDR3 in amino acids: CASSSGGPPDTQYF. The CDR3 nucleotides are TGTGCCAGTAGTTCGGGGGGGCCCCCAGATACGCAGTATTTT.